The present T cell receptor beta chain was sequenced within a study of shared clonotypes between healthy human individuals. Terminally differentiated effector memory CD45RA+ cells were left out of the naive CD8 fraction, which was CD45RO-negative and positively selected for CCR7. The V segment lost 4 bases and the J segment 5 bases; nucleotides outside the gene matches: 12. The germline CDR1 and CDR2 sequences are MNHEY and SMNVEV (reference sequence). The CDR3 sequence is 17 residues long. Points on this clone: No antigen is known for it.

TCRdb keeps only in-frame clones here, not all; method: immunoSEQ multiplex PCR. The sample lists about 820,000 clones, over 90% occurring once. Points from the study as a whole: Rarefaction showed that sequencing of sorted subsets was incomplete (despite large depth).

The TCR originated in a man aged 25 to 45 in good health. Source material: naive CD8+ T cells sorted from blood. The chain links TRBV27 to TRBJ2-2; 8 bases map to TRBD2. CDR3 coding DNA: TGTGCCAGCAGTTCCCATGTCAGCGGGAGAGGTACCGGGGAGCTGTTTTTT. This gives the protein CASSSHVSGRGTGELFF.